A single sample is the source of the 14 T cell receptor beta chains below, sequenced in a study of regulatory T cells in long-lasting Graves disease (dated by TCRdb to about 2021). Sample time point, as interpreted from the label and publication: newly diagnosed GD, antithyroid drugs for less than 3 months. RNA was extracted from PBMCs in TRIzol for both TCR sequencing and RNA sequencing. The library was produced with multiplex PCR. TCRdb shows the sequencer as Illumina HiSeq 4000. TCR beta libraries were built with iRepertoire HTBI primers and Arm-PCR amplification of CDR3 regions. TCRdb cleaned the public reads at Q25 with fastp, built clones with MiXCR and kept in-frame beta chains. Rows matching on CDR3 protein sequence are summarized as one entry with the most common DNA and genes. For this sample there are about 460,000 distinct CDR3 sequences; 12% to 15% appear just once. Of the sample, roughly 18% falls within the top ten clones.

The same sample was also studied in work on T cells in Graves' hyperthyroidism and ophthalmopathy.

This material consisted of peripheral blood mononuclear cells (PBMCs), taken at new diagnosis, from a patient treated with antithyroid drugs. These receptors all come from a woman aged 45 to 65 with Graves disease. Donor details come from another sample of the same person, matched by shared clones.

There are a few counts of this clonotype. The chain couples TRBV3-1 to TRBJ1-5; D is ambiguous. Trimming removed 1 base from V and 5 bases from J, with 6 bases in between. From germline, CDR1 is LGHDT and CDR2 YNNKEL (reference sequence). This CDR3 is 13 amino acids long. CDR3 DNA: TGTGCCAGCAGCCAAGCTTTCGATCAGCCCCAGCATTTT. Translating gives CASSQAFDQPQHF.

Ten or more counts support this clonotype. CDR3 protein: CASSPPVLNYGYTF. Written as DNA, the CDR3 is TGTGCCAGCTCACCCCCAGTGCTTAACTATGGCTACACCTTC. The chain links TRBV18 to TRBJ1-2; D not resolved. The CDR3 consists of 14 residues. V gave up 3 bases and J gave up 1 base, with 9 bases separating them. CDR1 is KGHSH and CDR2 is LQKENI in the germline V gene.

Concerning this clonotype: This may be a read error: a much more frequent sequence differs by one nucleotide. The chain has TRBV6-5 and TRBJ2-3; TRBD1 matches at 9 bases. The CDR3 sequence is 16 residues long. CDR1 is MNHEY and CDR2 is SVGAGI in the germline V gene. The CDR3 region is CASSYSLGQGSDTQCF. The CDR3 DNA sequence: TGTGCCAGCAGTTACTCTCTGGGACAGGGTTCAGATACGCAGTGTTTT.

At least ten counts were recorded for this clonotype. V gene TRBV28 combines with J gene TRBJ2-1, with 14 bases that match TRBD2. This CDR3 spans 16 amino acids. J was trimmed by 2 bases and V by 6 bases; bases with no gene match: 3. Germline V gene sequence: CDR1 MDHEN, CDR2 SYDVKM. CDR3 in amino acids: CASSGTSGRPYNEQFF. Here the CDR3 DNA reads TGTGCCAGCAGCGGGACTAGCGGGAGACCCTACAATGAGCAGTTCTTC.

V gene TRBV9 combines with J gene TRBJ1-5, with 10 bases matching TRBD1. CDR3 length: 19 amino acids. Per the germline V gene, CDR1 is SGDLS and CDR2 is YYNGEE. V lost 4 bases and J lost 2; bases outside the gene matches: 15. The CDR3 reads CASSTWDRGDLGGNQPQHF. The CDR3 nucleotides are TGTGCCAGCAGCACATGGGACAGGGGCGACTTGGGGGGCAATCAGCCCCAGCATTTT. The full variable domain, in which reference TRBV9 and TRBJ1-5 provide the parts outside the CDR3, is DSGVTQTPKHLITATGQRVTLRCSPRSGDLSVYWYQQSLDQGLQFLIQYYNGEERAKGNILERFSAQQFPDLHSELNLSSLELGDSALYFCASSTWDRGDLGGNQPQHFGDGTRLSIL.

This clonotype was picked up many times. This chain links TRBV6-1 with TRBJ2-2; D uncertain. V was clipped by 6 bases and J by 0 bases, with 17 bases between them. The length of the CDR3 is 17 residues. The germline V gene has CDR1 MNHNS and CDR2 SASEGT. Written as DNA, the CDR3 is TGTGCCAGCAGGCCGCCCCGCTGGGAAACGAACACCGGGGAGCTGTTTTTT. Residues: CASRPPRWETNTGELFF.

Notes on this clonotype: Since a much larger clone is just one base distant, this may be a read error. This sequence joins TRBV27 and TRBJ1-1; D remains unclear. Germline V gene data show CDR1 as MNHEY and CDR2 as SMNVEV (reference sequence). This CDR3 region has 12 residues. The chain's CDR3 is CASSFPGSEALF. For the CDR3, the DNA is TGTGCCAGCAGTTTTCCGGGATCTGAAGCTCTCTTT.

CDR3 sequence: CASSRRSFDEQYF. In DNA form, the CDR3 reads TGTGCCAGCAGCAGGCGTAGTTTTGACGAGCAGTACTTC. The V and J genes are TRBV6-2 or TRBV6-3 and TRBJ2-7; D not certain. The CDR3 length is 13 residues. Between the trimmed V and J ends, which lost 6 bases and 5 bases, there was a span of 14 bases. Germline-derived CDR1 and CDR2 are MNHEY and SVGEGT.

This clonotype has ten or more counts. The rearrangement uses TRBV12-3 or TRBV12-4 and TRBJ2-1; TRBD1 matches at 8 bases. The CDR3 spans 21 residues. The V and J ends lost 3 bases and 4 bases, in that order; junction bases with no gene match: 23. CDR3 protein: CASSFGAPAGGVWGAYNEQFF. In DNA form, the CDR3 reads TGTGCCAGCAGTTTTGGGGCGCCGGCAGGGGGCGTATGGGGGGCTTACAATGAGCAGTTCTTC.

At least ten counts were recorded for this clonotype. The V and J genes are TRBV12-3 or TRBV12-4 and TRBJ2-1; no clear D. The CDR3 consists of 14 residues. V was clipped by 3 bases and J by 0 bases, with 6 bases between them. The CDR3 sequence is CASSFTNSYNEQFF. The CDR3 DNA follows: TGTGCCAGCAGTTTCACTAACTCCTACAATGAGCAGTTCTTC.

This clonotype appeared many times. J is TRBJ2-7 and V is TRBV12-3 or TRBV12-4, with D tentatively TRBD1 (6 bases). V lost 6 bases to trimming and J lost 7 bases, with 19 bases between them. This CDR3 spans 14 amino acids. The DNA for the CDR3 is TGTGCCAGCAGACCCGGGCTAGCAAGGGGGGAGCAGTACTTC. Protein sequence: CASRPGLARGEQYF.

The chain carries TRBV28 and TRBJ1-6; 10 positions agree with TRBD1. The CDR3 spans 18 residues. In germline, CDR1 is MDHEN, CDR2 SYDVKM. The junction had 12 bases not matched to a gene; V was cut back by 6 bases and J by 4 bases. The CDR3 bases are TGTGCCAGCAGCCGTCCTCGACAGGGGGCTCTTTATAATTCACCCCTCCACTTT. It specifies CASSRPRQGALYNSPLHF.

This clonotype came up many times. The CDR3 region has the DNA TGTGCCAGCAGCTTTGGGGAGTTCTCCTACAATGAGCAGTTCTTC. The encoded protein is CASSFGEFSYNEQFF. This chain uses TRBV5-6 with TRBJ2-1, with D possibly being TRBD2 (5 bases). Per germline, CDR1 SGHDT and CDR2 YYEEEE. This CDR3 contains 15 residues. V was pared by 2 bases and J by 0 bases, with 9 bases between.

This clonotype has only a few counts. The chain couples TRBV24-1 to TRBJ1-5, with D possibly matching TRBD1 (5 bases). CDR1 is KGHDR and CDR2 is SFDVKD in the germline V gene. The CDR3 has 13 residues. Deletions cut 6 bases from V and 5 bases from J, with 10 bases between. CDR3 DNA sequence: TGTGCCACCAGTACAGACAGTTATCAGCCCCAGCATTTT. Amino acids: CATSTDSYQPQHF.